Described below is a single TCR beta chain sequence and its context. Its antigen remains unknown. Although they were nominally healthy when sampled, donors likely had unrecorded immune exposures. Researchers ran the PCR with 60 Vbeta and 13 Jbeta primers. Some clones are missing from TCRdb's copy, which holds only in-frame ones; the method was immunoSEQ multiplex PCR. With 100,000 to 150,000 clones in the sample, the ten largest clones hold around 2.9%. This sample is part of a study of cytomegalovirus exposure and HLA in healthy donors. Findings and caveats of the study: Across donors, sequencing depth was assumed by presence/absence analyses to be roughly uniform. Later analysis found that TCR beta chains associated with HLA were more clonally expanded than other, equally common chains. Common viral pathogens (according to a later analysis) appeared linked to several of the most significant clusters.

There are 15 residues in the CDR3. V was pared by 4 bases and J by 2 bases, with 5 bases of the junction left unmatched. Germline CDR1 reads MDHEN; CDR2 reads SYDVKM. This TCR was recovered from a man younger than 45 in good health and CMV-seronegative. The specimen was PBMCs. The chain combines TRBV28 with TRBJ2-7; 10 bases fit TRBD1. CDR3 bases: TGTGCCAGCAGTTCACCGGGACAGGGGACCTACGAGCAGTACTTC. It is translated as CASSSPGQGTYEQYF.